This TCR beta chain was sequenced for a study of neurological immune-mediated disorders. 5'RACE with 10-nucleotide random UMIs generated the cDNA. Whenever a sequencing run was performed, it yielded over 190 million TCR-beta sequences from 15-18 subjects. TCRdb analysed the 5' RACE reads with MiXCR anew, one entry per CDR3 protein. Of approximately 26,000 distinct CDR3 sequences detected, 2% to 3% appear once; the ten largest clones hold approximately 2.2%. Trimming took 1 base from V and 1 from J, leaving 9 bases between them. Per the germline V gene, CDR1 is SGHRS and CDR2 is YFSETQ. The CDR3 is 14 residues long. This clonotype has only a few counts. The antigen remains unidentified. A much larger clone lies a single base off, so this may be a read error. Stored at -80 C, 2 million PBMCs were the source of the unsorted libraries. Broader study findings: One cluster of related CDR3 sequences contained, by phylogenetic grouping, the repertoires of 18 of 34 multiple sclerosis patients and formed a possible signature.

This receptor was obtained from a woman aged 50 to 60 with multiple sclerosis. This sequence joins TRBV5-1 and TRBJ2-7; the D gene is possibly TRBD2 (5 bases). Sequenced sample: PBMCs. This chain's CDR3 is CASSLPGKSYEQYF. The DNA for the CDR3 is TGCGCCAGCAGCTTGCCGGGAAAGTCCTACGAGCAGTACTTC.